This T cell receptor (beta chain) was found in a study of blood T cell repertoires in COVID-19. Study-wide context: Material from acute and convalescent COVID-19 was sourced from the United States, Italy and Spain. T cells, B-cell-depleted T cells, or PBMCs supplied cDNA or gDNA.

As handled by the study authors: Estimation of nucleated cell counts was performed using reference gene primer amplification. Produced via immunoSEQ multiplex PCR; TCRdb's table is partial and in-frame only. That table furnishes V, J and clone size, whereas the DNA furnished D and trimming. The sample contains 140,000 or so clones, around nine tenths of which appear only once. V gave up 7 bases and J gave up 5 bases; unmatched junction bases: 12. The germline V gene has CDR1 PRHDT and CDR2 FYEKMQ (reference sequence). The CDR3 consists of 15 residues. The sequenced sample consisted of peripheral blood. V is TRBV13 and J is TRBJ2-7; 9 nucleotides match TRBD1. The sequence came from a human donor in a cohort sampled during active COVID-19. CDR3 nucleotides: TGTGCCAGCACCGACAGTGTAGGGACAGGGAACGAGCAGTACTTC. Amino acids: CASTDSVGTGNEQYF.